This T cell receptor (beta chain) comes out of a study of T cell responses to AZD1222 COVID-19 vaccine. This CDR3 contains 13 residues. CDR1 is MDHEN and CDR2 is SYDVKM in the germline V gene. V was clipped by 6 bases and J by 5 bases; unmatched bases: 6. Measured with immunoSEQ multiplex PCR; TCRdb has only the in-frame clones, and not every one. This table has roughly 120,000 clones, under 95% appearing once. On this clone: Antigen specificity is unknown.

Study-wide findings and caveats: Among spike-specific TCRs, nearly half reportedly target unmutated variant regions. The donor group comprised mostly white British people and more females; the analysis possibly underestimated clonal diversity.

The receptor's source is an adult in good health. Sequenced material: peripheral blood, taken on day 0 of AZD1222 vaccination. The chain recombines TRBV28 with TRBJ1-2, with 7 positions matching TRBD1. The chain's CDR3 is CASRQQGKYGYTF. CDR3 nucleotide sequence: TGTGCCAGCAGACAACAGGGGAAATATGGCTACACCTTC.